One sample yielded the 24 T cell receptor beta chains listed below, sequenced in a study of cytomegalovirus exposure and HLA in healthy donors (TCRdb year 2017). Library method: the immunoSEQ multiplex PCR assay. The multiplex PCR relied on a mix of 60 forward primers for TCR Vbeta segments and 13 reverse primers for TCR Jbeta segments. Entries here come from immuneACCESS through TCRdb and include only in-frame sequences with V and J called. Some clones fail to appear in such tables; in the studies checked, an unresolved V gene covers under half of the shortfall, and the cause of the remainder is unknown. The sample profile shows over 90,000 clones; 50% to 70% of them were found once. The top ten hold around 4.8% of the sample. Sequencing used PBMCs. Receptors were obtained from a human donor in good health.

The chain couples TRBV23-1 to TRBJ2-2; possibly TRBD2 for D (5 bases). TRBV23-1 is an ORF, and what it does is uncertain. V was pared by 2 bases and J by 3 bases, with 13 bases between. The CDR3 extends over 16 amino acids. The CDR3 is CASSQRGIPYTGELFF. The CDR3 region has the DNA TGCGCCAGCAGTCAACGAGGGATTCCCTACACCGGGGAGCTGTTTTTT.

A few counts support this clone. The chain employs TRBV5-8 and TRBJ2-7; 8 bases align to TRBD2. From germline, CDR1 is SGHTS and CDR2 YDEGEE. After removal of 5 bases from V and 3 bases from J, the junction contained 13 bases not matched to a gene. This CDR3 comprises 16 residues. CDR3 nucleotide sequence: TGTGCCAGCAGGGGGGGCCGACTAGCGAGAAACTACGAGCAGTACTTC. Its protein is CASRGGRLARNYEQYF.

The chain links TRBV7-8 to TRBJ2-1; perhaps TRBD1 as D (6 bases). The V gene lost 1 base and the J gene lost 5 bases, with 15 bases spanning the gap. In germline, CDR1 is SGHVS, CDR2 FQNEAQ. This CDR3 is 16 amino acids long. CDR3 nucleotide sequence: TGTGCCAGCAGCTTAGAAGGCCAGGGGATCAACAATGAGCAGTTCTTC. This codes for CASSLEGQGINNEQFF.

The chain recombines TRBV10-1 with TRBJ2-7; tentative D call: TRBD2 (6 bases). Germline V gives CDR1 WNHNN, CDR2 SYGVQD (reference sequence). The CDR3 covers 15 residues. V was trimmed by 6 bases and J by 3 bases, leaving 18 bases between them. Here the CDR3 reads CASSPDRGLNYEQYF. As DNA, the CDR3 is TGCGCCAGCAGCCCAGATCGGGGGTTGAACTACGAGCAGTACTTC.

This chain links TRBV5-1 with TRBJ2-5; 10 bases are shared with TRBD2. The CDR3 runs to 16 residues. V was clipped by 0 bases and J by 2 bases; unmatched bases: 4. Germline loops: CDR1 SGHRS, CDR2 YFSETQ. CDR3 sequence reads: CASSLAASGGQETQYF. Here the CDR3 DNA reads TGCGCCAGCAGCTTGGCGGCTAGCGGGGGACAAGAGACCCAGTACTTC.

V usage is TRBV18 and J usage is TRBJ2-2, with D possibly TRBD2 on 6 matching bases. The V and J ends lost 5 bases and 5 bases respectively, with 15 bases between them. This CDR3 contains 15 residues. The germline V gene encodes CDR1 KGHSH and CDR2 LQKENI. The CDR3 spells CASSYSTSYTGELFF. The CDR3 DNA is TGTGCCAGCTCATATTCTACTAGCTATACCGGGGAGCTGTTTTTT.

The genes are TRBV2 and TRBJ2-3; D is undetermined. This CDR3 spans 13 amino acids. Germline CDR1 reads SNHLY; CDR2 reads FYNNEI. Trimming removed 6 bases from V and 0 bases from J, with 7 bases in between. CDR3 amino acids: CASRELSTDTQYF. CDR3 nucleotide sequence: TGTGCCAGCAGAGAACTGAGCACAGATACGCAGTATTTT.

J is TRBJ2-5 and V is TRBV5-1, with 11 bases fitting TRBD2. The V gene end was trimmed by 1 base and the J gene end by 4 bases; junction bases not matched to a gene: 3. CDR1 is SGHRS, CDR2 YFSETQ, per germline. CDR3 size: 15 residues. CDR3 in amino acids: CASSLRLAGGETQYF. CDR3 DNA: TGCGCCAGCAGCTTGAGGCTAGCGGGAGGAGAGACCCAGTACTTC.

The CDR3 spells CASSSRLAGGPLDNEQFF. CDR3 DNA: TGTGCCAGTAGTAGCCGACTAGCGGGAGGGCCATTAGACAATGAGCAGTTCTTC. This chain connects TRBV19 to TRBJ2-1; 14 positions match TRBD2. The CDR3 sequence is 18 residues long. V shed 4 bases and J 5 bases; nucleotides not matched to a gene: 10. Per germline, CDR1 LNHDA and CDR2 SQIVND (reference sequence).

The chain combines TRBV7-9 with TRBJ2-2; possibly TRBD1 or TRBD2 for D (6 bases each). Germline values: CDR1 SEHNR, CDR2 FQNEAQ (reference sequence). V was cut by 6 bases and J by 7 bases, with 12 bases left in between. This CDR3 has 13 amino acids. CDR3 sequence reads: CASRLQGGGELFF. The CDR3 nucleotides are TGTGCCAGCAGGTTACAGGGAGGCGGGGAGCTGTTTTTT.

This clone showed up just once. The V call is TRBV25-1, the J call TRBJ2-7, with a possible D match to TRBD1 (6 bases). This CDR3 is 12 amino acids long. Germline V gene data show CDR1 as MGHDK and CDR2 as SYGVNS. V lost 4 bases and J lost 9, with 13 bases in between. The CDR3 reads CASSVQGNRQYF. The CDR3 nucleotides read TGTGCCAGCAGTGTACAGGGAAATCGGCAGTACTTC.

The V call is TRBV19, the J call TRBJ2-1; 9 bases match TRBD2. Germline V gene data show CDR1 as LNHDA and CDR2 as SQIVND (reference sequence). The J segment lost 4 bases and the V segment lost 7 bases, leaving 11 bases of the junction unmatched. The CDR3 runs 16 residues. CDR3 region: CASKREAQVRYNEQFF. The CDR3, as DNA: TGTGCCAGTAAGCGGGAGGCCCAGGTGAGGTACAATGAGCAGTTCTTC.

This clone was observed a few times. The chain uses TRBV7-7 and TRBJ2-7, with D possibly matching TRBD2 (6 bases). The V gene lost 5 bases and the J gene lost 3 bases, with 17 bases spanning the gap. There are 15 residues in the CDR3. Germline CDR1 is SSHAT and CDR2 is FNYEAQ (reference sequence). In DNA, the CDR3 is TGTGCCAGCAGCCCAGGGACTCCCGGGGTCTACGAGCAGTACTTC. This translates into CASSPGTPGVYEQYF.

The chain uses TRBV6-5 and TRBJ1-5; D remains ambiguous. Per the germline V gene, CDR1 is MNHEY and CDR2 is SVGAGI. CDR3 length: 14 residues. Trimming removed 4 bases at V and 0 bases at J, with 7 bases between. In nucleotides, the CDR3 is TGTGCCAGCAGTTCCTTTTATAGCAATCAGCCCCAGCATTTT. This translates into CASSSFYSNQPQHF.

The genes are TRBV2 and TRBJ2-7, with 8 bases fitting TRBD2. Germline V gene lookup returns CDR1 SNHLY and CDR2 FYNNEI. CDR3 size: 16 residues. Trimming took 2 bases from V and 2 from J; bases not matched to a gene: 8. CDR3 loop: CASSEPGTSVPYEQYF. For the CDR3, the DNA is TGTGCCAGCAGTGAACCGGGGACTAGTGTGCCCTACGAGCAGTACTTC.

In this sample, this clone turned up once. CDR3 DNA sequence: TGTGCCAGCAGCTTGGACCGGAGACAGGGGGGGATGCTGGAGCAGTTCTTC. This codes for CASSLDRRQGGMLEQFF. The chain is built from TRBV5-4 and TRBJ2-1, with 9 bases aligning to TRBD1. The CDR3 is 17 amino acids. Germline CDR1 and CDR2: SGHNT and YYREEE (reference sequence). V shed 0 bases, J shed 10 bases, and the junction held 14 bases outside the gene matches. Based on the CDR3 plus reference TRBV5-4 and TRBJ2-1, the full variable domain is ETGVTQSPTHLIKTRGQQVTLRCSSQSGHNTVSWYQQALGQGPQFIFQYYREEENGRGNFPPRFSGLQFPNYSSELNVNALELDDSALYLCASSLDRRQGGMLEQFFGPGTRLTVL.

This clone was seen a few times. The chain employs TRBV6-1 and TRBJ2-7; 7 bases are shared with TRBD1. The length of the CDR3 is 14 residues. V was pared by 5 bases and J by 1 base, with 5 bases of the junction left unmatched. The V gene's germline CDR1 is MNHNS and CDR2 SASEGT. In DNA form, the CDR3 reads TGTGCCAGCAGTCCTCGACAGGGATCCTACGAGCAGTACTTC. Its protein product is CASSPRQGSYEQYF.

The chain carries TRBV30 and TRBJ1-5; TRBD1 is a possible D gene (5 bases). V was cut by 1 base and J by 6 bases, with 16 bases left in between. Germline assignment: CDR1 GTSNPN and CDR2 SVGIG (reference sequence). The CDR3 covers 15 residues. CDR3 DNA sequence: TGTGCCTGGAGTGGGTCCAGGGCCGGGGGTCAGCCCCAGCATTTT. Translation: CAWSGSRAGGQPQHF. Based on the CDR3 plus reference TRBV30 and TRBJ1-5, the full variable domain is SQTIHQWPATLVQPVGSPLSLECTVEGTSNPNLYWYRQAAGRGLQLLFYSVGIGQISSEVPQNLSASRPQDRQFILSSKKLLLSDSGFYLCAWSGSRAGGQPQHFGDGTRLSIL.

V is TRBV11-2 and J is TRBJ1-3; 9 bases fit TRBD1. The CDR3 is 15 residues long. The V gene end was trimmed by 4 bases and the J gene end by 4 bases; junction bases not matched to a gene: 5. The germline V gene encodes CDR1 SGHAT and CDR2 FQNNGV. CDR3 region: CASSSTGGLGNTIYF. CDR3 DNA: TGTGCCAGCAGCTCTACAGGGGGCCTAGGAAACACCATATATTTT.

This clone qualifies as medium-sized (0.01 to 0.1%). This sequence joins TRBV30 and TRBJ1-4; 7 nucleotides agree with TRBD1. CDR1 GTSNPN and CDR2 SVGIG come from the germline V gene (reference sequence). J gave up 5 bases and V 6 bases, and 6 bases lay outside the gene matches. CDR3 length: 13 residues. This chain's CDR3 is CACWDRQNEKLFF. CDR3 DNA: TGTGCCTGTTGGGACAGACAAAATGAAAAACTGTTTTTT.

This rearrangement joins TRBV19 to TRBJ2-7; maybe TRBD2 (6 bases). There are 13 residues in the CDR3. Trimming stripped 1 base from V and 6 bases from J, with 10 bases between. Germline CDR1 LNHDA, CDR2 SQIVND (reference sequence). The CDR3 is CASSIVEGGEQYF. The CDR3 DNA reads TGTGCCAGTAGTATAGTGGAGGGTGGCGAGCAGTACTTC.

The rearrangement joins TRBV30 to TRBJ1-5, with a weak D call TRBD1 (5 bases). Germline CDR1 GTSNPN, CDR2 SVGIG (reference sequence). The CDR3 has 13 amino acids. The V end lost 0 bases, the J end lost 7 bases, and 10 bases lay between the germline ends. CDR3 sequence: CAWSVRGEQPQHF. In DNA form, the CDR3 reads TGTGCCTGGAGTGTACGGGGGGAGCAGCCCCAGCATTTT.

This clone was seen a few times. The rearrangement joins TRBV6-4 to TRBJ2-3, with 12 positions matching TRBD2. With 3 bases clipped from V and 5 bases from J, the junction kept 3 bases outside the gene matches. This CDR3 contains 15 residues. Germline V gives CDR1 MRHNA, CDR2 SNTAGT. CDR3 residues: CASSELAGGGDTQYF. CDR3 DNA: TGTGCCAGCAGTGAACTAGCGGGAGGTGGAGATACGCAGTATTTT.

The chain combines TRBV5-1 with TRBJ1-1; D may be TRBD1 (5 bases). Germline loops: CDR1 SGHRS, CDR2 YFSETQ. Between the trimmed V and J ends, which lost 2 bases and 4 bases, there was a span of 12 bases. This CDR3 spans 14 amino acids. CDR3 loop: CASSFGGGSTEAFF. As DNA, the CDR3 is TGCGCCAGCAGCTTTGGGGGGGGAAGCACTGAAGCTTTCTTT.